The present T cell receptor (beta chain) was sequenced within a study of cytomegalovirus exposure and HLA in healthy donors. Whole-study findings and limits: An analysis was carried out at a later point. It showed that HLA-associated TCR beta chains were more clonally expanded than equally common non-associated chains.

This clone was counted only a few times. The antigen remains unidentified. Germline-derived CDR1 and CDR2 are MDHEN and SYDVKM. CDR3 length equals 12 residues. V was shortened by 6 bases and J by 10 bases, with 12 bases between the two germline ends. 13 Jbeta primers and 60 Vbeta primers were used for the PCR. Using immunoSEQ multiplex PCR, the repertoire was profiled, and TCRdb retains in-frame clones only, with some absent. Of 160,000 or so clones listed, more than 70% are singletons. The genes are TRBV28 and TRBJ2-2; D gene uncertain. The clonotype was recovered from a man between 25 and 39 years old in good health and CMV-seronegative. Sample: PBMCs. CDR3 coding DNA: TGTGCCAGCAGGGTACTCGAGGAGGAGCTGTTTTTT. It specifies CASRVLEEELFF.